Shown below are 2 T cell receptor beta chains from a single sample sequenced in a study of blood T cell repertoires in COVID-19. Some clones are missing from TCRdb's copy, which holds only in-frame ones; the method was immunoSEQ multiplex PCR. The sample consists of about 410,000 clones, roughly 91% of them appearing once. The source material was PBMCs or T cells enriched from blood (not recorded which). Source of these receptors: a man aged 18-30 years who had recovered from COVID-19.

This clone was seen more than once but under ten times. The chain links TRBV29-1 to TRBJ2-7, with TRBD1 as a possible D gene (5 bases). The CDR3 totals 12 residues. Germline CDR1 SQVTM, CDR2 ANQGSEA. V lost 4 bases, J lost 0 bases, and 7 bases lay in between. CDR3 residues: CSVADNSYEQYF. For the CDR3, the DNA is TGCAGCGTTGCGGACAACTCCTACGAGCAGTACTTC.

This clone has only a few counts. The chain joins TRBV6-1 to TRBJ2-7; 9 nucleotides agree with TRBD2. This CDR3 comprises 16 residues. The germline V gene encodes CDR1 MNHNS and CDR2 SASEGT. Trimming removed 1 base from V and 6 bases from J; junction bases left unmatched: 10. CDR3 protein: CASSEVPREAGGEQYF. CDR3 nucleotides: TGTGCCAGCAGTGAAGTGCCCAGGGAAGCGGGGGGCGAGCAGTACTTC.